The text below deals with one TCR beta chain. Its specific antigen is unknown. No much larger clonotype is one base removed from it; base qualities were not supplied. Sequences SGHRS (CDR1) and YFSETQ (CDR2) are obtained from the germline V gene. The CDR3 goes from the cysteine to the phenylalanine over 17 residues. Here the CDR3 DNA is all that survives: 51 bases in frame from base 1. V is pruned by 4 bases and J by 5 bases, leaving 11 bases of the junction without a gene match. The data were taken from a study of STAT5B mutations in CD4+ large granular lymphocyte leukemia (dated by TCRdb to 2022 to 2024). Regarding the study in general: Where cryopreserved patient cells were available, CD8+ cells were depleted first, followed by selection with anti-CD4 microbeads. Flow cytometry performed on FACSCanto II or FACSVerse showed that the purified fractions had more than 95% purity among lymphocytes. The TCRbeta repertoires of CD4+ T-cell large granular lymphocyte leukemia patients were compared with the TCRbeta repertoires of healthy blood donors.

TCRbeta rearrangements were sequenced from genomic DNA using the immunoSEQ assay at survey resolution. The authors' pipeline ran thus. Clonotypes making up more than 5% of the repertoire were considered putative leukemic clones, giving 55 to 65 such clones in some 27 patients. In the TCR sequencing data, the smallest productive clonotype frequency that could be detected was 2.59 x 10-5. Analyses included only productive TCRbeta rearrangements, meaning complete and in-frame sequences. Clonality for each sample was calculated as Simpson clonality in the immunoSEQ Analyzer version 3.0. Clones were categorized by frequency as very rare, small, medium, large (1-20%) or hyperexpanded (>20%). Generation probabilities were estimated with OLGA 1.2.3, V-gene circos plots were generated with VDJtools, specificities were searched for in VDJdb, and CDR3 motifs were identified with GLIPH. TCRdb obtained this table from immuneACCESS and retained in-frame rearrangements with V and J assigned. These tables miss some clones; where compared with another copy, unresolved V genes account for less than half of the shortfall, and the remainder is unexplained. V, J and clone size are those of that table, while D and trimming were read from the DNA. The sample profile shows 7,500 to 10,000 clones; around 83% of them were found once. The ten top clones hold 65% to 75% of the sample.

What the study reported, not specific to this receptor: Compared with healthy CD4+ repertoires, CD4-sorted patient repertoires appeared more clonal, and this difference remained even after the putative leukemic clones were removed. Enrichment of TRBV06-family usage was observed among the top patient clones (8/27) relative to healthy controls (2/35). Each patient's main leukemic clonotypes were private, but 25% of these clonotypes showed up at low frequency in the non-leukemic repertoires of other patients. The sources of patient cells varied, and only 6 or 7 CD4-sorted patient samples were included in the clonality comparison with healthy controls. The data were not HLA-matched, and the higher clonality in CD4+ T-LGLL than in CD8+ T-LGLL could be due to the relatively small sample size.

Hematology units in Padova (Italy), Helsinki (Finland) and Shinshu (Japan) recruited the CD4+ T-LGLL patients. Depending on what sample material was available, patient samples were either unselected PBMC or bead-purified CD4+, CD4+CD8+, CD57+ or CD56+ fractions. Patient TCRbeta data were integrated with somatic STAT5B mutation profiles obtained by deep amplicon sequencing of the same DNA. All TCR-sequenced material derived from peripheral blood: patient blood samples and healthy donor buffy coats. Ficoll-Hypaque gradient centrifugation was used to isolate peripheral blood mononuclear cells. Genomic DNA was extracted with the Gentra Puregene Cell and Tissue kit and quantified on a Qubit 2.0 fluorometer.

The rearranged segments are TRBV5-1 and TRBJ2-5, and 13 bases in between align with TRBD2. Sequencing was carried out using PBMCs. The TCR comes from a man between 60 and 75 years old with CD4+ T-cell large granular lymphocyte leukemia. The nucleotide sequence is TGCGCCAGCAGCACCTCACTAGCGGGAGGGCTCCAGGAGACCCAGTACTTC. Its translation reads: CASSTSLAGGLQETQYF.